Listed below are T cell receptor beta chains from one sample, sequenced in a study of shared clonotypes between healthy human individuals. Libraries were prepared by immunoSEQ multiplex PCR; TCRdb keeps only in-frame clonotypes and omits some of them. This table has 2 million to 2.5 million clones, 85% to 95% appearing once. Sequencing was done on a sample of naive CD4+ T cells from PBMCs. The source of these receptors is a man aged 18-30 years in good health. Some clones in this sample may be carry-over from other donors' samples. Each CDR3 is given with its conserved first and last residue. A D gene is named only where the DNA matches it firmly. Rows give clone size only sometimes, using once, few, many, or a class for an expanded clone.

clone_size	d_call	v_call	j_call	cdr3_aa	cdr3_nt
-	TRBD1	TRBV5-4	TRBJ2-7	CASSPVGQGNYEQYF	TGTGCCAGCAGTCCCGTGGGACAGGGGAACTACGAGCAGTACTTC
-	TRBD1	TRBV6-1	TRBJ2-2	CASSEALGQGGTGELFF	TGTGCCAGCAGTGAAGCCCTAGGACAGGGTGGGACCGGGGAGCTGTTTTTT
once	TRBD1	TRBV10-3	TRBJ1-2	CAISDPKTGIGYTF	TGTGCCATCAGTGACCCCAAGACAGGGATTGGCTACACCTTC
-	TRBD1	TRBV5-8	TRBJ1-1	CASSLGVTGITEAFF	TGTGCCAGCAGCTTGGGGGTGACAGGGATCACTGAAGCTTTCTTT
once	-	TRBV7-6	TRBJ2-7	CASSSSRSYEQYF	TGTGCCAGCAGCTCCTCCCGCTCCTACGAGCAGTACTTC
-	-	TRBV28	TRBJ2-7	CASSLNSWAAAYEQYF	TGTGCCAGCAGTTTAAATTCGTGGGCCGCTGCCTACGAGCAGTACTTC
-	TRBD1	TRBV5-1	TRBJ2-2	CASSLTGQADYTGELFF	TGCGCCAGCAGCTTGACGGGACAGGCCGATTACACCGGGGAGCTGTTTTTT
-	-	TRBV4-3	TRBJ1-2	CASSPRSGQTHGYTF	TGCGCCAGCAGCCCTCGTTCCGGTCAAACCCATGGCTACACCTTC
-	-	TRBV29-1	TRBJ2-2	CSVEGLGTGELFF	TGCAGCGTTGAGGGGTTAGGCACCGGGGAGCTGTTTTTT
-	-	TRBV7-9	TRBJ1-3	CASLSGNTIYF	TGTGCCAGCCTCTCTGGAAACACCATATATTTT
-	TRBD1	TRBV27	TRBJ2-7	CASSSRTGYEQYF	TGTGCCAGCAGTTCCCGGACAGGCTACGAGCAGTACTTC
-	-	TRBV28	TRBJ2-2	CASRGIGVGGELFF	TGTGCCAGCAGGGGGATAGGAGTCGGCGGGGAGCTGTTTTTT
-	-	TRBV6-5	TRBJ2-1	CASSYNSFQGNEQFF	TGTGCCAGCAGTTACAATTCTTTTCAAGGAAATGAGCAGTTCTTC
-	TRBD2	TRBV27	TRBJ2-3	CASGPYRTSEDTDTQYF	TGTGCCAGCGGACCTTACAGAACTAGCGAAGACACAGATACGCAGTATTTT
-	-	TRBV7-9	TRBJ2-7	CASSPLDYPSLYEQYF	TGTGCCAGCAGCCCCCTGGACTACCCCAGTCTATACGAGCAGTACTTC
-	TRBD1	TRBV19	TRBJ2-7	CASKTTGGSYEQYF	TGTGCCAGTAAAACTACAGGGGGTTCCTACGAGCAGTACTTC
-	-	TRBV18	TRBJ1-2	CASSVLSGGYGYTF	TGTGCCAGCTCAGTCCTCTCGGGGGGCTATGGCTACACCTTC
few	-	TRBV7-8	TRBJ1-5	CASSPRRSNQPQHF	TGTGCCAGCAGCCCTCGCCGGAGCAATCAGCCCCAGCATTTT
once	TRBD1	TRBV6-5	TRBJ1-2	CASRVQGAGGYTF	TGTGCCAGCAGGGTTCAGGGGGCTGGTGGCTACACCTTC
-	-	TRBV29-1	TRBJ2-7	CSVEVSAGWTYEQYF	TGCAGCGTTGAAGTTTCGGCGGGGTGGACGTACGAGCAGTACTTC
once	-	TRBV7-2	TRBJ2-3	CASSLGPRPADTQYF	TGTGCCAGCAGCTTAGGGCCCCGACCCGCAGATACGCAGTATTTT
-	-	TRBV5-1	TRBJ2-2	CASSRDKSGGELFF	TGCGCCAGCAGCCGGGACAAATCTGGCGGGGAGCTGTTTTTT
-	TRBD1	TRBV11-3	TRBJ1-3	CASSLVKGASGNTIYF	TGTGCCAGCAGCTTAGTAAAGGGGGCCTCTGGAAACACCATATATTTT
-	TRBD2	TRBV4-3	TRBJ2-1	CASSQKTSGSINEQFF	TGCGCCAGCAGCCAGAAAACTAGCGGGAGTATCAATGAGCAGTTCTTC
-	-	TRBV5-1	TRBJ1-1	CASSLVATSTEAFF	TGCGCCAGCAGCTTGGTCGCCACGAGCACTGAAGCTTTCTTT
-	TRBD2	TRBV28	TRBJ2-1	CASGPSGRARLSLNNEQFF	TGTGCCAGCGGGCCTAGCGGGAGGGCCAGGCTATCGTTAAACAATGAGCAGTTCTTC
-	TRBD2	TRBV28	TRBJ2-1	CASSPIAGGTYNEQFF	TGTGCCAGCAGTCCCATAGCGGGGGGCACTTACAATGAGCAGTTCTTC
-	TRBD2	TRBV9	TRBJ2-7	CASSLGTSGLSYEQYF	TGTGCCAGCAGCCTTGGGACTAGCGGGTTATCCTACGAGCAGTACTTC
-	-	TRBV19	TRBJ1-1	CASRERQLNTEAFF	TGTGCCAGTAGGGAACGACAGTTGAACACTGAAGCTTTCTTT
-	-	TRBV21-1	TRBJ1-1	CASSKWPGALTMNTEAFF	TGTGCCAGCAGCAAATGGCCAGGGGCGCTAACAATGAACACTGAAGCTTTCTTT
-	TRBD2	TRBV29-1	TRBJ2-5	CSVVSTSGQTQYF	TGCAGCGTTGTGTCGACTAGCGGACAGACCCAGTACTTC
-	TRBD2	TRBV18	TRBJ2-7	CASSKPSGHGSEQYF	TGTGCCAGCTCAAAGCCTAGCGGTCATGGGAGCGAGCAGTACTTC
-	TRBD1	TRBV19	TRBJ1-4	CASSISGGREKLFF	TGTGCCAGTAGTATCTCAGGGGGCCGTGAAAAACTGTTTTTT
-	TRBD1	TRBV29-1	TRBJ1-2	CSVPDRGTERRGYTF	TGCAGCGTTCCCGACCGCGGGACAGAAAGGAGGGGCTACACCTTC
-	-	TRBV28	TRBJ1-3	CASSLELGISGNTIYF	TGTGCCAGCAGTTTAGAGTTGGGAATCTCTGGAAACACCATATATTTT
-	TRBD2	TRBV9	TRBJ2-5	CASSVGVAGVEETQYF	TGTGCCAGCAGCGTAGGAGTGGCGGGAGTTGAAGAGACCCAGTACTTC
-	-	TRBV13	TRBJ2-2	CASSLLASTGELFF	TGTGCCAGCAGCTTACTAGCGAGCACCGGGGAGCTGTTTTTT
-	-	TRBV2	TRBJ2-3	CASSGGTRTDTQYF	TGTGCCAGCAGTGGCGGGACGCGCACAGATACGCAGTATTTT
few	TRBD1	TRBV5-1	TRBJ1-1	CASSPDRDPEAFF	TGCGCCAGCAGCCCGGACAGGGATCCTGAAGCTTTCTTT
-	-	TRBV28	TRBJ2-5	CASSPLRETQYF	TGTGCCAGCAGCCCCCTCCGGGAGACCCAGTACTTC
-	TRBD1	TRBV5-3	TRBJ1-5	CARSLAGQGLYQPQHF	TGTGCCAGAAGCTTGGCGGGACAGGGGCTTTATCAGCCCCAGCATTTT
-	-	TRBV19	TRBJ2-2	CASSGRTQNTGELFF	TGTGCCAGTAGCGGCCGGACACAGAACACCGGGGAGCTGTTTTTT
-	TRBD1	TRBV6-1	TRBJ2-1	CASSARQGSSYNEQFF	TGTGCCAGCAGTGCCAGACAGGGTAGCTCCTACAATGAGCAGTTCTTC
-	-	TRBV19	TRBJ1-4	CASSILGTGEKLFF	TGTGCCAGTAGTATCCTCGGGACGGGGGAAAAACTGTTTTTT
-	-	TRBV19	TRBJ2-5	CASSHPTDGTQYF	TGTGCCAGTAGTCACCCGACAGACGGGACCCAGTACTTC
-	-	TRBV6-1	TRBJ2-3	CASSGLQGTRDTQYF	TGTGCCAGCAGTGGGCTTCAGGGGACGAGGGATACGCAGTATTTT
-	TRBD1	TRBV28	TRBJ1-3	CASSRQGSGGNTIYF	TGTGCCAGCAGCCGACAGGGGTCGGGTGGAAACACCATATATTTT
-	TRBD2	TRBV29-1	TRBJ2-5	CSVAPGGEEQYF	TGCAGCGTGGCCCCGGGAGGAGAAGAGCAGTACTTC
-	-	TRBV10-2	TRBJ1-1	CASSELRRGTEAFF	TGCGCCAGCAGTGAGCTAAGAAGGGGAACTGAAGCTTTCTTT
-	-	TRBV7-3	TRBJ2-1	CASSSVALHYNEQFF	TGTGCCAGCAGCTCGGTGGCCCTTCACTACAATGAGCAGTTCTTC
once	TRBD1	TRBV7-8	TRBJ1-4	CASSYTGTGSGKLFF	TGTGCCAGCAGTTACACCGGGACAGGGAGCGGAAAACTGTTTTTT
-	-	TRBV9	TRBJ2-2	CASSTGTGELFF	TGTGCCAGCAGCACCGGGACAGGGGAGCTGTTTTTT
-	-	TRBV28	TRBJ2-7	CASSPLGNAGTYEQYF	TGTGCCAGCAGTCCCCTCGGAAACGCCGGAACCTACGAGCAGTACTTC
-	-	TRBV5-5	TRBJ1-1	CASSSLVPEAFF	TGTGCCAGCAGCTCTTTGGTCCCTGAAGCTTTCTTT